The clone carrying this TCR beta chain has at least ten counts. The V segment lost 4 bases and the J segment 10 bases; nucleotides outside the gene matches: 12. CDR3 size: 16 residues. Germline lookup yields CDR1 LGHDT and CDR2 YNNKEL (reference sequence). Building of the TCR beta libraries involved iRepertoire HTBI primers and Arm-PCR of CDR3 regions. TCRdb re-analysed the multiplex PCR reads in MiXCR, keeping a single row per CDR3 protein. Among 550,000 or so distinct CDR3 sequences listed, about 12% were seen once. This entry comes from a study of regulatory T cells in long-lasting Graves disease. This sample's time point: newly diagnosed GD, antithyroid drugs for less than 3 months. The TCR library used RNA extracted from PBMCs. This sample was also put to use in a study of T cells in Graves' hyperthyroidism and ophthalmopathy.

This chain uses TRBV3-1 with TRBJ2-3, with 12 positions matching TRBD2. The source material was peripheral blood mononuclear cells (PBMCs), sampled at new diagnosis, from a patient treated with antithyroid drugs. The clonotype was recovered from a woman aged 30 to 39 with Graves disease. CDR3 sequence: CASSRRLAGEGAPQYF. The CDR3, as DNA: TGTGCCAGCAGCCGTCGACTAGCGGGAGAGGGAGCGCCGCAGTATTTT.